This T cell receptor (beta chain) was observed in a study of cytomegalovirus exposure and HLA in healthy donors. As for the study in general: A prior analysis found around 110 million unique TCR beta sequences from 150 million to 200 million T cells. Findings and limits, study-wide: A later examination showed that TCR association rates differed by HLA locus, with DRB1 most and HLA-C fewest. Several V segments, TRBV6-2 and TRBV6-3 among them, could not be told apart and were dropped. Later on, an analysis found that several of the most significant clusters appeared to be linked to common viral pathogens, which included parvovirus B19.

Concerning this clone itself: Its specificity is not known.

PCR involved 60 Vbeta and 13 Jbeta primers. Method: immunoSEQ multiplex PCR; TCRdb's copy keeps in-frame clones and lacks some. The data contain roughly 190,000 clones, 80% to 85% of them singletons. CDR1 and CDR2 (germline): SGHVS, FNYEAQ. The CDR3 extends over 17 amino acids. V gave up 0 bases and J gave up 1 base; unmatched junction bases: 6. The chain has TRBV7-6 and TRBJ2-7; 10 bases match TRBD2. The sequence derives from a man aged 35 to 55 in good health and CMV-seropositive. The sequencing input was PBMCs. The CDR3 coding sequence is TGTGCCAGCAGCTTAGCACCTAGCGGGGGAGTTTCCTACGAGCAGTACTTC. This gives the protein CASSLAPSGGVSYEQYF. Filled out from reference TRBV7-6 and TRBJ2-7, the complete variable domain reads GAGVSQSPRYKVTKRGQDVALRCDPISGHVSLYWYRQALGQGPEFLTYFNYEAQQDKSGLPNDRFSAERPEGSISTLTIQRTEQRDSAMYRCASSLAPSGGVSYEQYFGPGTRLTVT.